This note documents a single T cell receptor beta chain sequence. Trimming took 6 bases from V and 2 from J, leaving 10 bases between them. There are 13 residues in the CDR3. CDR1 MNHEY and CDR2 SVGAGI come from the germline V gene. This entry comes from a study of blood T cell repertoires in COVID-19. Across the whole study: Acute and convalescent COVID-19 samples came from the United States, Italy and Spain.

Authors' processing steps: Reference gene primers were amplified, and this amplification served to estimate nucleated cell counts. The method was immunoSEQ multiplex PCR; TCRdb's version includes in-frame clones alone and lacks a portion of them. Clone size and the V and J calls come from that table; the DNA yielded D and trimming. The sample holds tens of thousands of clones, roughly 86% seen once. The receptor comes from a man between 50 and 59 years old with active or convalescent COVID-19. The V call is TRBV6-5, the J call TRBJ1-1, with D maybe TRBD1 (6 bases). Sequenced sample: peripheral blood. CDR3 protein: CASSRGGNTEAFF. Here the CDR3 DNA reads TGTGCCAGCAGCCGAGGGGGTAACACTGAAGCTTTCTTT.